The clone carrying this TCR beta chain was seen repeatedly, ten times or more. The source of the sample is a study of T cells after yellow fever vaccination. Study-level information: Fractions of low cell number were prepared using SMART-Seq v4 Ultra Low Input.

In making TCR cDNA, 5'RACE template switching added a universal primer site and UMIs to it. TCRdb reprocessed the 5' RACE reads via MiXCR and lists one record per CDR3 protein. This table has 40,000 to 50,000 distinct CDR3 sequences, roughly 6.4% appearing once. Study-wide findings and caveats: Almost every vaccine-responding clonotype was undetectable in sorted memory subsets on day 0.

J lost 7 bases, V lost 5 bases, and 8 bases had no gene match. Looked up from germline, CDR1 is SGHTA and CDR2 is FQGTGA. The CDR3 runs 14 residues. The rearrangement joins TRBV7-3 to TRBJ1-1, with 9 bases that match TRBD1. The TCR sequence derives from a man younger than 40 who received the YFV17D yellow fever vaccine. Sample: PBMCs, either bulk or a sorted T-cell subset (CD4+, CD8+, memory, or dextramer-sorted; not recorded which), taken 45 days after the yellow fever booster vaccination. CDR3 in DNA: TGTGCCAGCAGCATGGACAGGGGAGGTGGTGAAGCTTTCTTT. It is translated as CASSMDRGGGEAFF.